This entry is about one TCR beta chain. Its antigen is currently not known. Qualities for individual bases were not recorded, and no much larger clone is one base off. Libraries came from PCR. DNA from cultured CD4+ T cells underwent TCR sequencing with the Oncomine TCR Beta short-read assay at the Johns Hopkins FTIC core. Genomic DNA was extracted from the cultured CD4+ T cells with the QIAamp micro DNA kit. Oncomine TCR Beta libraries from cultured CD4+ T cells were pooled using unique dual indexes and sequenced on an Illumina iSeq 100. On the authors' methods: Non-productive sequences were filtered out, and CDR3s that did not start with C, did not end with F or W, or were shorter than 7 amino acids were discarded. The MANAFEST web application identified antigen-specific clonotypes by comparing peptide-stimulated wells against reference wells and other culture wells. To be called positive, a clone needed an FDR below 0.05, an odds ratio above 5, and a productive frequency above 0.1% in at least two of three replicate wells. A clonotype counted as cross-reactive if it showed significant expansion both in the SARS-CoV-2 spike wells and in at least one common cold coronavirus spike condition. Similarity between CDR3 sequences was evaluated in R version 3.6.1 using Levenshtein distances (stringdist) and unrooted phylogenetic trees (ape). TCRdb redid the processing of the public reads, applying fastp at Q25 and MiXCR, and retained in-frame beta chains. Rows with a matching CDR3 protein are joined into one entry that keeps the most common DNA and genes. In this record, the V and J calls reflect TCRdb's handling and not the investigators' own analysis. This sample comprises fewer than 25,000 distinct CDR3 sequences, around 30% of them detected only once. Approximately 3% of the sample is held by the ten biggest clonotypes.

These data are taken from a study of vaccination and CD4 T cells after COVID-19 (dated by TCRdb to the early 2020s). At the level of the whole study: Convalescent patients had a positive SARS-CoV-2 result on nasal swab PCR, and of these patients, nine had mild disease and one had severe disease. Six males and four females were included in the convalescent cohort, with two Hispanic individuals, seven Caucasians, two Asians and one multiracial person represented. Two doses of either the Pfizer-BioNTech BNT162b2 vaccine (n=8) or the Moderna mRNA-1273 vaccine (n=2) were administered to participants. Post-COVID blood samples from convalescent patients were collected a median of roughly 100 days after diagnosis, with a range of 35 to 161 days. Post-vaccine blood samples were collected a median of about 72 days after the second vaccine dose, ranging from about 13 to 250 days. Three convalescent patients gave samples both early after vaccination (day 14) and late after vaccination (days 161 to 241). Culture stimuli were overlapping spike peptide pools from SARS-CoV-2 and from the common cold coronaviruses HCoV-NL63, HCoV-OC43 and HCoV-229E. Control cultures used a CEFX viral epitope pool as positive control, an HIV-1 Nef peptide pool as negative control, or no peptide. In around 9 COVID-19 convalescent patients and a handful of infection-naive healthy vaccine recipients, researchers compared the spike-specific CD4+ TCR repertoire from before mRNA vaccination with the repertoire from after.

CDR1 and CDR2, per the germline V gene, are SGHTA and FQGTGA. Taken from cysteine to phenylalanine, the CDR3 has 13 residues. CDR3 DNA is the only sequence kept; it has 39 bases, read in frame from the first base. Relative to germline, V is 4 bases shorter and J is 2 bases shorter, with 6 bases between their ends. The time point label, as the study defines it: late sampling 161 to 241 days after vaccination in a few convalescent patients. The meaning of the sample's treatment or condition label: approximately 10-day PBMC culture with coronavirus spike peptide pools or control peptides (ViraFEST assay). The study used the ViraFEST assay, which expanded antigen-specific T cells with peptide pools and then identified expanded clonotypes by TCR sequencing. The convalescent patients' positive SARS-CoV-2 PCR tests fell between March and December 2020, which was before the Alpha, Beta and Delta variants emerged in the United States. Each well held two million PBMCs cultured with about 9.8 ug/ml peptide pools in IMDM containing approximately 5% human AB serum and around 10 IU/ml IL-2. Half of the culture medium was replaced with fresh IL-2-containing medium on days 3 and 7. CD4+ T cells were isolated after around 9 days of culture through negative selection using the EasySep CD4+ T cell isolation kit. Ficoll-Paque Plus gradient centrifugation was used to isolate PBMCs from whole blood, and the isolated PBMCs were then either used fresh or cryopreserved at -140C. Each culture condition was generally run in triplicate wells.

The paper's findings and limits, for the study overall: In convalescent patients, nearly all vaccine-specific clones (304 of 307) were found to be mono-reactive for SARS-CoV-2 spike rather than cross-reactive with common cold coronaviruses. Among the post-vaccine SARS-CoV-2-reactive clones in convalescent patients, a median around 86% showed up only after vaccination, which suggests vaccine-specific priming. An increase in the median number of SARS-CoV-2-reactive clonotypes from 20 to 25 after infection to 38 after vaccination was observed, but the change was not found to be significant. The number of convalescent patients in the study was relatively small, and the study did not examine early timepoints following natural infection.

The receptor comes from a human donor who had recovered from COVID-19. The chain is encoded by TRBV7-3 joined to TRBJ1-3; the D gene is not confidently resolved. The sample consisted of CD4+ T cells from blood, cultured in vitro, taken about 7 months after SARS-CoV-2 vaccination. The bases read TGTGCCAGCAGCTCCGAGGCTGGAAACACCATATATTTT. This codes for CASSSEAGNTIYF.